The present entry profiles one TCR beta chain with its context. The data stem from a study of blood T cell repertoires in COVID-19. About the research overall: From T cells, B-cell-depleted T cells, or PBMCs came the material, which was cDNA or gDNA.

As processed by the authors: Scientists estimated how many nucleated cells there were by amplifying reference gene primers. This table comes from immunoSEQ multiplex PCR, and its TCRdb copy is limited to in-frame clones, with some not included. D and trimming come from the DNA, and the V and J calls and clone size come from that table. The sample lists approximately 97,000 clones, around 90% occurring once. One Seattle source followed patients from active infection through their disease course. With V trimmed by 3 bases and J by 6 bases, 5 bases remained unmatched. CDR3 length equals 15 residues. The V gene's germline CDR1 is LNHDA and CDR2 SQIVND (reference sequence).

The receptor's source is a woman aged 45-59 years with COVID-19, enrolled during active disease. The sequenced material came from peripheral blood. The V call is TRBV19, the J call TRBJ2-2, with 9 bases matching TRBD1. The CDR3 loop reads CASSIATGGAGELFF. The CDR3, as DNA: TGTGCCAGTAGTATTGCGACAGGGGGAGCCGGGGAGCTGTTTTTT.